The T cell receptor (beta chain) under discussion was sequenced for a study of blood T cell repertoires in COVID-19. Notes on this clone: This may arise from a read error, as a much more abundant clone is one base away. Other nucleotide sequences in the sample specify the same CDR3.

The CDR3 spans 14 residues. The V end lost 3 bases, the J end lost 3 bases, and 6 bases lay between the germline ends. Germline CDR1 and CDR2: SEHNR and FQNEAQ (reference sequence). Measured with immunoSEQ multiplex PCR; TCRdb has only the in-frame clones, and not every one. The repertoire includes approximately 300,000 clones, roughly 85% of them detected once, and around 1.8% sits in the top ten. The sample consisted of PBMCs or T cells enriched from blood (not recorded which). The origin of this receptor is a woman in her twenties or thirties who had been exposed to COVID-19. This chain links TRBV7-9 with TRBJ1-6; TRBD1 is a possible D gene (6 bases). In nucleotides, the CDR3 is TGTGCCAGCAGCTTGGACAGCTATAATTCACCCCTCCACTTT. Its protein is CASSLDSYNSPLHF.